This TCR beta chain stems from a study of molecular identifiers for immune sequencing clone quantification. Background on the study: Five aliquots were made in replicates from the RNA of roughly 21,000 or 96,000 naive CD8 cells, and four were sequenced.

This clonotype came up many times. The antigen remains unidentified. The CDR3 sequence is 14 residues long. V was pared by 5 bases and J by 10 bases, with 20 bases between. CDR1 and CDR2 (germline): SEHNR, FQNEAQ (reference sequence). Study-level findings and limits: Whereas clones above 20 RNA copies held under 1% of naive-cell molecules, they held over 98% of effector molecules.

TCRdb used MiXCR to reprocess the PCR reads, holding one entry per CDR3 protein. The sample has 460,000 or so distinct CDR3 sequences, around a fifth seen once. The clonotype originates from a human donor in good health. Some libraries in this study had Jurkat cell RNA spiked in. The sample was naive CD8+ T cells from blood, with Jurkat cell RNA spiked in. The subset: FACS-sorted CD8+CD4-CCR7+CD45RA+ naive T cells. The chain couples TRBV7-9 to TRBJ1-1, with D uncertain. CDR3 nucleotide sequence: TGTGCCAGCAGCCCACCCCAAGGGTTCGATGGAGCTTTCTTT. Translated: CASSPPQGFDGAFF.